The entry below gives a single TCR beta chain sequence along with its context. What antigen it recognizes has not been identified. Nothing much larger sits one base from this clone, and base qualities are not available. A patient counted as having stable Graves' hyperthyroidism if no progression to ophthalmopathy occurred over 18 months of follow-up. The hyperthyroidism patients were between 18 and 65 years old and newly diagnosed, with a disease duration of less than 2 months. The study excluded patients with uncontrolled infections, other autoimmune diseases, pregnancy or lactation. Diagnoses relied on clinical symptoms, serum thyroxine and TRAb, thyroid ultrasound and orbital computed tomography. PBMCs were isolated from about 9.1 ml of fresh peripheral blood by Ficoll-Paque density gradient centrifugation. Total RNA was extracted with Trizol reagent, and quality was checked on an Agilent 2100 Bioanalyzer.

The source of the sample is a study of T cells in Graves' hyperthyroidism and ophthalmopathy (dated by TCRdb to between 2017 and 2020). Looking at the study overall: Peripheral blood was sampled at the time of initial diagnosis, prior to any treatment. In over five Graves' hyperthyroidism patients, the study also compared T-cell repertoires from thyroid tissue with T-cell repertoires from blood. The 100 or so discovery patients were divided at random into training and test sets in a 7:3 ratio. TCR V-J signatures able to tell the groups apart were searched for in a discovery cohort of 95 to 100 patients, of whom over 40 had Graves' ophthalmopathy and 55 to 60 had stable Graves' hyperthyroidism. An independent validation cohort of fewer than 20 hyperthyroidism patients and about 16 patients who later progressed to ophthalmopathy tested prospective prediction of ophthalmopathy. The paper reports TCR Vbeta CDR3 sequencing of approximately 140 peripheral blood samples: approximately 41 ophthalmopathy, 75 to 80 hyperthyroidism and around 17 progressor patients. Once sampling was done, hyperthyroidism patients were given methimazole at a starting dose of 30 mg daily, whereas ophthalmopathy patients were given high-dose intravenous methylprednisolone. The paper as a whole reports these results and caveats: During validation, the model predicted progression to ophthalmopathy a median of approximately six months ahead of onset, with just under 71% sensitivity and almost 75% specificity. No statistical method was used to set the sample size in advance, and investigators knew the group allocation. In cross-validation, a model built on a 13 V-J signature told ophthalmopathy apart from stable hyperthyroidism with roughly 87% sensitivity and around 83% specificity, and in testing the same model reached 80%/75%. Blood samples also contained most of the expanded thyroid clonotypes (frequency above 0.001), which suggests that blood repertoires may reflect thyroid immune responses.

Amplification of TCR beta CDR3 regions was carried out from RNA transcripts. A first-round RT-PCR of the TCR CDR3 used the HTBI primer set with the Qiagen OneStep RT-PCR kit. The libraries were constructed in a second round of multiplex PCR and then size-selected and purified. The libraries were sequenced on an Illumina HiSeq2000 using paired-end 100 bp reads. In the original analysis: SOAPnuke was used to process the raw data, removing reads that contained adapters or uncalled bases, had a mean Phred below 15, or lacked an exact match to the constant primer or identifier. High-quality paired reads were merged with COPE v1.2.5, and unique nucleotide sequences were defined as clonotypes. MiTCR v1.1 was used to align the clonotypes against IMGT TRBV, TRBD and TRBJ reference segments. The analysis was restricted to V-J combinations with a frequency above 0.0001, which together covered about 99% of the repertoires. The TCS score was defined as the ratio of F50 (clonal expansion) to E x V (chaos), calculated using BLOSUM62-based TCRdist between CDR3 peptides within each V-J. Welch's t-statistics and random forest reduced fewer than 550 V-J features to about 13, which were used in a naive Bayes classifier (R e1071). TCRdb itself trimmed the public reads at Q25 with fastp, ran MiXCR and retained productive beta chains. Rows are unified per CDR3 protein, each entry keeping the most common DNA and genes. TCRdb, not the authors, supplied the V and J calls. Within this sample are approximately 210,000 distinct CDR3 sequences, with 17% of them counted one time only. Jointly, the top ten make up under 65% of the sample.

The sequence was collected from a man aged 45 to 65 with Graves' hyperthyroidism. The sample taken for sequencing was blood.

The CDR3 in this case is CATSRGGTGQETQYF. Here is the DNA: TGTGCCACCAGCAGAGGCGGGACTGGGCAAGAGACCCAGTACTTC. The rearranged segments are TRBV15 and TRBJ2-5; the D region possibly corresponds to TRBD2 (6 bases align). From cysteine to phenylalanine, the CDR3 is 15 amino acids long. CDR3 DNA only is kept here, 45 bases in frame from base 1. V sheds 1 base and J sheds 2 bases, leaving 11 bases between their ends. Taken from the germline V gene (reference sequence), the CDR1 and CDR2 loops are LNHNV and YYDKDF.